The clone carrying this T cell receptor beta chain was detected once. Data came from immunoSEQ multiplex PCR; TCRdb stores just in-frame clones and leaves some out. The data hold tens of thousands of clones, with around 85% observed a single time. This entry comes from a study of CD8 T cells in acute hepatitis C reinfection. V was trimmed by 4 bases and J by 11 bases, leaving 21 bases between them. In germline, CDR1 is SGHTA, CDR2 FQGNSA. The CDR3 consists of 15 residues. Described time point: naive CD8 control sorted from an acute-time-point sample. The rearrangement joins TRBV7-2 to TRBJ2-1; D assignment may be TRBD1 or TRBD2 (7 bases each). This TCR came from a young woman who spontaneously cleared hepatitis C infection. The sequencing input was naive CD8+ T cells from PBMCs. CDR3 DNA: TGTGCCAGCAGCTCAATAGACAGGGAGGGTTATAAGCAGTTCTTC. Amino acids: CASSSIDREGYKQFF. Full variable domain (outside the CDR3, taken from reference TRBV7-2 and TRBJ2-1): GAGVSQSPSNKVTEKGKDVELRCDPISGHTALYWYRQSLGQGLEFLIYFQGNSAPDKSGLPSDRFSAERTGGSVSTLTIQRTQQEDSAVYLCASSSIDREGYKQFFGPGTRLTVL.